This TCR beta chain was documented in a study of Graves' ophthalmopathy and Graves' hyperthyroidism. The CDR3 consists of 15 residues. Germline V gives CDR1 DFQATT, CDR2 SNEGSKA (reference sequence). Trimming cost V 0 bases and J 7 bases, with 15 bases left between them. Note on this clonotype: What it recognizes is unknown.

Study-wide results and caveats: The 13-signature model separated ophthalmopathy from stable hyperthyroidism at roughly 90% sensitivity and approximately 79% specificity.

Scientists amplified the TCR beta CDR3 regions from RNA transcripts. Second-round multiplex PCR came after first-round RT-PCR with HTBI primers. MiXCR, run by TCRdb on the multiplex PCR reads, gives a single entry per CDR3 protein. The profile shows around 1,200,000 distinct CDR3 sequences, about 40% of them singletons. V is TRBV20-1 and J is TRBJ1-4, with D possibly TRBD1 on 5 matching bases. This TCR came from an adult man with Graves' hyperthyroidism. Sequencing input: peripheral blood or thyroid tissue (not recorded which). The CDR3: CSARDHNGGVEKLFF. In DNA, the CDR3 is TGCAGTGCTAGAGATCATAACGGGGGAGTTGAAAAACTGTTTTTT.